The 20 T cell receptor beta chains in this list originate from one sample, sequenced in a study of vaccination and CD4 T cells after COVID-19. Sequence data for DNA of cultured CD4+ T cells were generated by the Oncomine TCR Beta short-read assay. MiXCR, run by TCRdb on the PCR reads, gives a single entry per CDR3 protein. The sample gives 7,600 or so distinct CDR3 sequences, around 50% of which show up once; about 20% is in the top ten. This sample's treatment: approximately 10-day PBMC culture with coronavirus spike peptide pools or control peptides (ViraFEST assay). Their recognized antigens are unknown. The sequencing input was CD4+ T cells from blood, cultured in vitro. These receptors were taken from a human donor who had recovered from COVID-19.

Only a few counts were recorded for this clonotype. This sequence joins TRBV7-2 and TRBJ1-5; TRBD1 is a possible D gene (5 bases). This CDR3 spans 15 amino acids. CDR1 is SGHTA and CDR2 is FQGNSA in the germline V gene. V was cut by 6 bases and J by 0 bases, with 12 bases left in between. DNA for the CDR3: TGTGCCAGCAGGCGGGGGGGACCTAGCAATCAGCCCCAGCATTTT. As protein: CASRRGGPSNQPQHF.

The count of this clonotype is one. CDR3 in amino acids: CASSSGTGVGQPQHF. In DNA, the CDR3 is TGTGCCAGCAGTTCCGGGACAGGGGTTGGTCAGCCCCAGCATTTT. The rearrangement joins TRBV5-8 to TRBJ1-5; TRBD1 aligns across 10 bases. J lost 6 bases, V lost 5 bases, and 8 bases had no gene match. The CDR3 loop spans 15 amino acids. Germline V gene data show CDR1 as SGHTS and CDR2 as YDEGEE.

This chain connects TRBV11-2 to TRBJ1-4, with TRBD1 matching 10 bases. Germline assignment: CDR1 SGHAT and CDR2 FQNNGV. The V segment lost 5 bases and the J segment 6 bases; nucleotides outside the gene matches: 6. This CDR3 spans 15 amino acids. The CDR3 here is CASSGPGTGDEKLFF. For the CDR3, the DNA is TGTGCCAGCAGCGGTCCCGGGACAGGGGATGAAAAACTGTTTTTT. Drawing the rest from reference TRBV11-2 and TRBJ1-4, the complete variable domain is EAGVAQSPRYKIIEKRQSVAFWCNPISGHATLYWYQQILGQGPKLLIQFQNNGVVDDSQLPKDRFSAERLKGVDSTLKIQPAKLEDSAVYLCASSGPGTGDEKLFFGSGTQLSVL.

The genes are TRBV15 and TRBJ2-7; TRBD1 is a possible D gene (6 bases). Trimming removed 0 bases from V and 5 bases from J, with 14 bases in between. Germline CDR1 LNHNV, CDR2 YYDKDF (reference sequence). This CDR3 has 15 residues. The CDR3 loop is CATSRDITGFNEQYF. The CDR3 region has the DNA TGTGCCACCAGCAGAGATATCACAGGGTTTAACGAGCAGTACTTC.

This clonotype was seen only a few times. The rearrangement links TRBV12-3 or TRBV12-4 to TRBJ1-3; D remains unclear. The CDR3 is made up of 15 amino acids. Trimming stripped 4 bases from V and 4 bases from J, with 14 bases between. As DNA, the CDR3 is TGTGCCAGCAGTTCTACCCATCGCTGGGGAAACACCATATATTTT. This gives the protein CASSSTHRWGNTIYF.

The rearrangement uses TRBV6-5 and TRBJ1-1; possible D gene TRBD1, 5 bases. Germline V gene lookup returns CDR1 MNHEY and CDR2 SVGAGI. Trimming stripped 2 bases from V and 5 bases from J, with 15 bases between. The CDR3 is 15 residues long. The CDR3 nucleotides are TGTGCCAGCAGTTACGGAACAGGCGGAGGGACTGAAGCTTTCTTT. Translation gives CASSYGTGGGTEAFF.

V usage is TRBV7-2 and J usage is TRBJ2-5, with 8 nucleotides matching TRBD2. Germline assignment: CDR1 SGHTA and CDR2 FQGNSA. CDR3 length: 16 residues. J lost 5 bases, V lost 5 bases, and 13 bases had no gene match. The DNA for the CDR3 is TGTGCCAGCAGCCCTCGGGCAGCGGGAGTTCGGGAGACCCAGTACTTC. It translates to CASSPRAAGVRETQYF.

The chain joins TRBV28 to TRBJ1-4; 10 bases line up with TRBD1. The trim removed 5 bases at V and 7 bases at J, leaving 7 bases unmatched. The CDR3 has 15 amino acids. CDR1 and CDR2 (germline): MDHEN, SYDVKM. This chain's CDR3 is CASSLPGQGSEKLFF. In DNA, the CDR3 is TGTGCCAGCAGTCTCCCGGGACAGGGGAGTGAAAAACTGTTTTTT.

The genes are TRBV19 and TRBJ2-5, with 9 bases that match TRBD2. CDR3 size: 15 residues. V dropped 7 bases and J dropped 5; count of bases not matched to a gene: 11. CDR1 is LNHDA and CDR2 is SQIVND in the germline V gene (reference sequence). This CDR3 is CASTPGLARAETQYF. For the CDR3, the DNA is TGTGCCAGTACCCCGGGACTAGCAAGAGCTGAGACCCAGTACTTC.

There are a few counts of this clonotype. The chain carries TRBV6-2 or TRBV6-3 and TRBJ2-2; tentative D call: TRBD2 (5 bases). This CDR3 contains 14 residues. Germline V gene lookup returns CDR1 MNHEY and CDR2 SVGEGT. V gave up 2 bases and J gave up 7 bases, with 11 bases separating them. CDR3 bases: TGTGCCAGCAGTTACGCCGGGGTGAACGGGGAGCTGTTTTTT. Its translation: CASSYAGVNGELFF.

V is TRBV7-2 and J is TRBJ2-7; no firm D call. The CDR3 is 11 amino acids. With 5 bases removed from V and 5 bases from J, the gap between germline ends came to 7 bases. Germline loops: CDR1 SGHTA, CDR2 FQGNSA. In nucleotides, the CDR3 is TGTGCCAGCAGCCAAACCCACGAGCAGTACTTC. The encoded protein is CASSQTHEQYF.

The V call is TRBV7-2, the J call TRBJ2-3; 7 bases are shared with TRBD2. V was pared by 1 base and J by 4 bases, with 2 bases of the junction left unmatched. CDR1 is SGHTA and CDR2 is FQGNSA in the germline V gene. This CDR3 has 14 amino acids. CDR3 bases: TGTGCCAGCAGCTTAGACGGGGGGTCAGATACGCAGTATTTT. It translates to CASSLDGGSDTQYF.

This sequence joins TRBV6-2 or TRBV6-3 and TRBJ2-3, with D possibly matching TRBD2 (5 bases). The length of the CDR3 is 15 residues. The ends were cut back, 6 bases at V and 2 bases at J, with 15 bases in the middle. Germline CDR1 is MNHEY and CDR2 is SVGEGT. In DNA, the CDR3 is TGTGCCAGCAGGGAAAGCGGCCCGAACACAGATACGCAGTATTTT. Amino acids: CASRESGPNTDTQYF.

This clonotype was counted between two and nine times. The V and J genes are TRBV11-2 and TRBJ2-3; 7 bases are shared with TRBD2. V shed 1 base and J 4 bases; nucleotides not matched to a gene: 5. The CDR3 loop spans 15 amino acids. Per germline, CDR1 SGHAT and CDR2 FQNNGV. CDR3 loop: CASSLASGAPDTQYF. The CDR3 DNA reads TGTGCCAGCAGCTTAGCTAGCGGAGCTCCAGATACGCAGTATTTT.

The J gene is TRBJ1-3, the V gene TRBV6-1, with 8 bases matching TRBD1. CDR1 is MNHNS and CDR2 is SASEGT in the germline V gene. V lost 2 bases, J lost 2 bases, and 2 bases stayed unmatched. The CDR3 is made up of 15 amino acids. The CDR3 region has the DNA TGTGCCAGCAGTGAATGGGGACAGGCTGGAAACACCATATATTTT. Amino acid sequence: CASSEWGQAGNTIYF.

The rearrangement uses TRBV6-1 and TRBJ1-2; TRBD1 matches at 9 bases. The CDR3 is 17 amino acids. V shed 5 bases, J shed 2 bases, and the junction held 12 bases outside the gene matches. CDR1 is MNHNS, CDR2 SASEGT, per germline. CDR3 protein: CASSQLDRGNNNYGYTF. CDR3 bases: TGTGCCAGCAGTCAATTAGACAGGGGGAATAACAACTATGGCTACACCTTC.

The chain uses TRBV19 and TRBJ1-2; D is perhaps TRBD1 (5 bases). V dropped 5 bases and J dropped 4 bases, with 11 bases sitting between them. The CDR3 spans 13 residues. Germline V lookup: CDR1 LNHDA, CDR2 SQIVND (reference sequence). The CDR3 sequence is CASSSQGVYGYTF. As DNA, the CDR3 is TGTGCCAGTAGTTCCCAGGGTGTCTATGGCTACACCTTC.

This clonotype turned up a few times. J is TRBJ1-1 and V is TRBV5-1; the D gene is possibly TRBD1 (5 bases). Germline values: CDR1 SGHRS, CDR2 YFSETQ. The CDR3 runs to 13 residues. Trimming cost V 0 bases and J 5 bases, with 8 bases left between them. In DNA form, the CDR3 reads TGCGCCAGCAGCTTGGAGGGGTGGACTGAAGCTTTCTTT. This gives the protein CASSLEGWTEAFF.

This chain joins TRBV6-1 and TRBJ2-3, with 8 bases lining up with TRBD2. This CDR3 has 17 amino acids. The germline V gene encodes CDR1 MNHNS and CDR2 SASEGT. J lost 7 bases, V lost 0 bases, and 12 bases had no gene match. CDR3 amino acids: CASSEAPGGGRRNTQYF. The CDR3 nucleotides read TGTGCCAGCAGTGAAGCCCCGGGCGGGGGGAGAAGAAATACGCAGTATTTT.

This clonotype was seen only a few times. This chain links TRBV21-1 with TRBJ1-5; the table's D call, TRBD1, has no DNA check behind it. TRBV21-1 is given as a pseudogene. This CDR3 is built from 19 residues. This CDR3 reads CASSKVVGTGGSGNQPQHF. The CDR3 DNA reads TGTGCCAGCAGCAAAGTAGTGGGGACAGGGGGTAGTGGCAATCAGCCCCAGCATTTT.